This T cell receptor beta chain was profiled in a study of beta chain features in type 1 diabetes. General study results and limits: People with Type 1 diabetes carried modestly yet significantly shorter TCRB CDR3s in all four CD4+ subsets.

Investigators reverse transcribed all isolated RNA, so they sequenced expressed TCRB transcripts. The repertoire was sequenced with immunoSEQ multiplex PCR; TCRdb's copy has only in-frame clones and lacks some. Among a few hundred thousand clones listed, over 10% were seen once. To note about this clone: What it recognizes is unknown.

The TCR originated in a woman younger than 30 with type 1 diabetes. The material sequenced was naive CD4+ T cells from blood.

The CDR3 protein is CASSQGTGGKNEQFF. The CDR3 nucleotides are TGTGCCAGCAGCCAGGGGACAGGGGGCAAGAATGAGCAGTTCTTC. This chain links TRBV28 with TRBJ2-1, with 12 bases lining up with TRBD1. CDR1 and CDR2 from the germline V gene are MDHEN and SYDVKM. The CDR3 has 15 residues. Unmatched junction bases numbered 7, after V lost 6 bases and J lost 7 bases.